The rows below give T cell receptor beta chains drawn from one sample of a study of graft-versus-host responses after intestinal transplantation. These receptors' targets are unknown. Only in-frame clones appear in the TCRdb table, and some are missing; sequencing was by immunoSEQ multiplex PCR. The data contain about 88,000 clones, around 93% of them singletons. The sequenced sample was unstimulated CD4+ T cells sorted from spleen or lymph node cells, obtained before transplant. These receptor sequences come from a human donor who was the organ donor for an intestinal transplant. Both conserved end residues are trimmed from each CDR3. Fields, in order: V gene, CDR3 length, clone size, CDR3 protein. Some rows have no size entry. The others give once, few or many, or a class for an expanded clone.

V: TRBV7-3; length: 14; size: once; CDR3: ASSLFSGGYTDTQY
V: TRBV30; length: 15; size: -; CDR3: AWSVRTSGSDRQTQY
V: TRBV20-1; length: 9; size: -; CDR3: SATGQVLQY
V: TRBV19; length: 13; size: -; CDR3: ASSFGTGGSYGYT
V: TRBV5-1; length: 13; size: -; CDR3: ASSLVGGNTGELF
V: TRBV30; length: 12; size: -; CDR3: AWNTGGPVNTQY
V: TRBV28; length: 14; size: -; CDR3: ASSLRTGFMNTEAF
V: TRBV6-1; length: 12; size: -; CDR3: ASNRRDSTDTQY
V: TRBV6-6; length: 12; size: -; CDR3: ATQSGTSTDTQY
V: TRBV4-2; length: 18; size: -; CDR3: ASSPRYFSSGRVYTGELF
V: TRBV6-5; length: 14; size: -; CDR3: ASSSQGRRSSYEQY
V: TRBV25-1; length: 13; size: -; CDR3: ASSAGQDYTDTQY
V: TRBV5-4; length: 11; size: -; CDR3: ASSLVAGYEQY
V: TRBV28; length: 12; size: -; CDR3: ASSFYTLNTEAF
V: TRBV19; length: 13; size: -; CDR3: ASSIGGTTNEKLF
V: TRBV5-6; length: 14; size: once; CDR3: ASSQDRGVSRGGYT
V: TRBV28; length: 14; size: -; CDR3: ASSFRSSGVTDTQY
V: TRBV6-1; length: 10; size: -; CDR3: ASSDTGYGYT
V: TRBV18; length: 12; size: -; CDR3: ASSPNEGGETQY
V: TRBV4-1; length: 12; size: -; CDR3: ASSQDRVSGELF
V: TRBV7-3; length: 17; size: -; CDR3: ASSLTPWAGGPNTGELF
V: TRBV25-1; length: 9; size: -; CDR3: ASRAGNEQY
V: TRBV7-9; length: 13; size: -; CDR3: ASSPFGGGSLGAF
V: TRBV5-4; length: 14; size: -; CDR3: ASSSIAGGGSLEQF
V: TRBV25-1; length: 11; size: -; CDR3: ASSGGGANEQF
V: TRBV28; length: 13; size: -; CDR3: ASQTSGTEFEKLF
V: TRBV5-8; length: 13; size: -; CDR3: ASSHRTSGGDTQY
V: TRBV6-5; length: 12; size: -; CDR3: ASSYDRALRGYT
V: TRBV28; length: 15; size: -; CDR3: ASSSFLDRAVNEKLF
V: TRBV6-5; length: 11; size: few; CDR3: ASRAGQRVEQY
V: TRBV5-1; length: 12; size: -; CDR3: ASSLQVSYNEQF
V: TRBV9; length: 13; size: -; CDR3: ASRAAGTGYNEQF
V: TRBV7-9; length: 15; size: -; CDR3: ASSALFGNSQGGTQY
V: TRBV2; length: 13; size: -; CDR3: ASSELWAVSYEQY
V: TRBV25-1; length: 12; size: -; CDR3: ASSSGASTDTQY
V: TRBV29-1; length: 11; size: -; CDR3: SVAPLAGETQY
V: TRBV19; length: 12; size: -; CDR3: ASSMQANTGELF
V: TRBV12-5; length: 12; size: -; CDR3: ASVPQDGGETQY
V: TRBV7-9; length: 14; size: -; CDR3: ASSLDFRVYHNEQF
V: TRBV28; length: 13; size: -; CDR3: ASSLPSSYNSPLH
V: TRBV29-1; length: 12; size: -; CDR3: SVARGLLNTEAF
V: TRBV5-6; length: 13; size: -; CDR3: ASRETSGSTDTQY
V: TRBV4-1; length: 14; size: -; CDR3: ASSQAGTSVTYEQY
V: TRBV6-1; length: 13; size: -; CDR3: ASSEGLSSYNEQF
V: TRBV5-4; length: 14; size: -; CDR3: ASSLPFKQGNTEAF
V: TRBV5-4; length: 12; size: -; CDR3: ASSLQGWGNTIY
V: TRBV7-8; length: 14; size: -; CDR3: ASSNPQRGDSYEQY
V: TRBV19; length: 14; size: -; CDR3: ASRDRSYSGANVLT
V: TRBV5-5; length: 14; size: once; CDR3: ASSLTGPSYNSPLH
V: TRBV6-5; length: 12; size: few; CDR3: ASSYGGQGNGYT
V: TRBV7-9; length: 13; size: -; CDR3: ASNNRGQGTYEQY
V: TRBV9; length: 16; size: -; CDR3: ASSAFLGLAGNTGELF
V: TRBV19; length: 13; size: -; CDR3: ASSMAVEGGEKLF
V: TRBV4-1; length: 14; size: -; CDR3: ASSQAASGAGVEQY
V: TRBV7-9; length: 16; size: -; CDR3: ASSLVGGGRWAKNIQY